The present entry profiles one T cell receptor (beta chain) with its context. Its antigen is still unknown. Recent acute infections and vaccinations were absent in the healthy HIV-negative adult donors. Each PCR replicate from the sorted subsets contained about 200 ng DNA, which is around 30,000 T cell genomes. TCRdb keeps only in-frame clones here, not all; method: immunoSEQ multiplex PCR. This repertoire shows roughly 2.4 million clones, nearly 97% found once; its top ten account for 0.13%. This specimen belongs to a study of shared clonotypes between healthy human individuals. On the study more broadly: CD4 naive cells filled three plates per donor, CD4 memory three, CD8 naive two and CD8 memory one. Study-level results: It was observed that approximately 5% of naive CD4 clonotypes were shared across several donors.

Germline loops: CDR1 SGHTA, CDR2 FQGNSA. V lost 6 bases, J lost 7 bases, and 11 bases stayed unmatched. This CDR3 is 15 amino acids long. The chain is built from TRBV7-2 and TRBJ2-1; 8 positions match TRBD1. The clonotype originates from a man aged 18 to 35 in good health. The sample was naive CD4+ T cells sorted from blood. Regarding subset: CD45RA+ positively selected. The CDR3 here is CASSLDRALKNEQFF. The CDR3 DNA follows: TGTGCCAGCAGTTTGGACAGGGCCCTGAAAAATGAGCAGTTCTTC.